A selection of T cell receptor beta chains follows, all from one sample in a study of T-cell memory formation after mild COVID-19. TCRdb analysed the 5' RACE reads with MiXCR anew, one entry per CDR3 protein. The sample includes 85,000 to 130,000 distinct CDR3 sequences, around 12% of them seen just once. Sequenced input: PBMCs or a T cell subset sorted from them (not recorded which). These receptor sequences come from an adult woman who had mild COVID-19 (a few samples of this study predate the infection). Cell type and time point are not known. Both conserved end residues are part of each CDR3. The order of the fields is V gene, J gene, D gene, clone size, CDR3 DNA, CDR3 protein. A D gene is named only where the DNA matches it firmly. Rows give clone size only sometimes, using once, few, many, or a class for an expanded clone.

TRBV7-3	TRBJ1-6	.	few	TGTGCCAGCAGCTTAACGATTAGGTCACCCCTCCACTTT	CASSLTIRSPLHF
TRBV7-8	TRBJ2-2	.	.	TGTGCCAGCAGCTTAGCCAGGGGAGGGGAGCTGTTTTTT	CASSLARGGELFF
TRBV7-9	TRBJ2-2	.	few	TGTGCCAGCAGCCCCCCGGGGGCCGACACCGGGGAGCTGTTTTTT	CASSPPGADTGELFF
TRBV7-9	TRBJ2-5	.	.	TGTGCCAGCAGCTTGTATACCGGAGCATGGGAGACCCAGTACTTC	CASSLYTGAWETQYF
TRBV7-3	TRBJ2-1	TRBD1	.	TGTGCCAGCAGTCCGACGGGACAGGACTACAATGAGCAGTTCTTC	CASSPTGQDYNEQFF
TRBV5-1	TRBJ2-7	TRBD1	.	TGCGCCAGCAGTCCTAGACAGGGGGCGTACGAGCAGTACTTC	CASSPRQGAYEQYF
TRBV2	TRBJ2-5	TRBD2	.	TGTGCCAGCAGGTTAACCCGAACCGGGGGGGAGACCCAGTACTTC	CASRLTRTGGETQYF
TRBV6-6	TRBJ2-1	TRBD1	few	TGTGCCAGCAGCGAGGGACAGGGGGCTTACAATGAGCAGTTCTTC	CASSEGQGAYNEQFF
TRBV5-1	TRBJ2-3	.	few	TGCGCCAGCAGCTGGGGGGCAACGGGAGCTGTCGTCTCCCTCACAGATACGCAGTATTTT	CASSWGATGAVVSLTDTQYF
TRBV25-1	TRBJ2-3	.	many	TGTGCCAGCAGTGATTATGGGTCGAGCACAGATACGCAGTATTTT	CASSDYGSSTDTQYF
TRBV30	TRBJ2-2	.	.	TGTGCCTGTAGCCTCCCCTCCGGGGAGCTGTTTTTT	CACSLPSGELFF
TRBV20-1	TRBJ2-1	.	.	TGCAGTGCACCTCCTAGCGATCGGAGCACCTATGAGCAGTTCTTC	CSAPPSDRSTYEQFF
TRBV7-2	TRBJ2-1	TRBD2	.	TGTGCCAGCAGCTTAGCGTTGGGGCTAGCGGGTTACAATGAGCAGTTCTTC	CASSLALGLAGYNEQFF
TRBV7-9	TRBJ2-1	TRBD1	few	TGTGCCAGCAGCTTTGTCCAGGGGGCTCAAAATGAGCAGTTCTTC	CASSFVQGAQNEQFF
TRBV20-1	TRBJ2-7	TRBD2	few	TGCAGTGCCATGGGACTAGCGGTGGGGACACAGTTCCACGAGCAGTACTTC	CSAMGLAVGTQFHEQYF
TRBV4-3	TRBJ2-3	TRBD2	.	TGCGCCAGCAGCCAAGAGGGTCGACTAGCGGGAGACACAGATACGCAGTATTTT	CASSQEGRLAGDTDTQYF
TRBV11-2	TRBJ2-1	TRBD2	.	TGTGCCAGCAGCCCAGGGACTAGCGGGAGGAGCTCCTACAATGAGCAGTTCTTC	CASSPGTSGRSSYNEQFF
TRBV14	TRBJ2-7	.	once	TGTGCCAGCAGCCAAGAGAGGAGGGGGCCCTACGAGCAGTACTTC	CASSQERRGPYEQYF
TRBV4-2	TRBJ2-1	.	.	TGTGCCAGCAGCCAAGAAGGACCGTCCCTCACCTACAATGAGCAGTTCTTC	CASSQEGPSLTYNEQFF
TRBV6-6	TRBJ2-1	.	.	TGTGCCAGCAGTTACGATTCAGGGGCGGATGAGCAGTTCTTC	CASSYDSGADEQFF
TRBV20-1	TRBJ2-7	.	few	TGCAGTGCTAGAGAACCGGGAGCTTACGAGCAGTACTTC	CSAREPGAYEQYF
TRBV4-3	TRBJ2-1	.	many	TGCGCCAGCAGCTCCACTAGCTCCTACAATGAGCAGTTCTTC	CASSSTSSYNEQFF
TRBV2	TRBJ2-7	TRBD1	.	TGTGCCAGCAGTGACCCGGGACAGGGGACCTACGAGCAGTACTTC	CASSDPGQGTYEQYF
TRBV7-3	TRBJ2-5	.	many	TGTGCCAGCAGCCCGGACCCGTACAGTAAAGAGACCCAGTACTTC	CASSPDPYSKETQYF
TRBV12-3/TRBV12-4	TRBJ2-1	.	.	TGTGCCAGCAGTTTAGCGGGAGGTCACGATGAGCAGTTCTTC	CASSLAGGHDEQFF
TRBV15	TRBJ2-3	.	many	TGTGCCACCAGCAGAGTTTCGGGACCAGATACGCAGTATTTT	CATSRVSGPDTQYF
TRBV7-9	TRBJ2-1	TRBD1	.	TGTGCCAGCAGGGACAGGCGCGGAAATGAGCAGTTCTTC	CASRDRRGNEQFF
TRBV20-1	TRBJ2-7	.	many	TGCAGTGCTAGGATTCCAGGGGACTCCTACGAGCAGTACTTC	CSARIPGDSYEQYF
TRBV9	TRBJ2-1	.	few	TGTGCCAGCAGCCTCGGGGGAGCGGCGACCTACAATGAGCAGTTCTTC	CASSLGGAATYNEQFF
TRBV7-2	TRBJ2-1	TRBD2	.	TGTGCCAGCAGCTTTGGCGGGGGCTCCTACAATGAGCAGTTCTTC	CASSFGGGSYNEQFF
TRBV9	TRBJ2-7	TRBD1	few	TGTGCCAGCAGCGTAGAGGCACAGGGGGGCGAGCAGTACTTC	CASSVEAQGGEQYF
TRBV5-1	TRBJ1-1	.	.	TGCGCCAGCAGGGTAACAGGGTTCGGGAACACTGAAGCTTTCTTT	CASRVTGFGNTEAFF
TRBV4-1	TRBJ2-7	.	.	TGCGCCAGCAGCCAAGATCATACGACGGAGCAGTACTTC	CASSQDHTTEQYF
TRBV7-3	TRBJ2-5	TRBD1	few	TGTGCCAGCAGCTCGAATCAGGGGGCTGAGACCCAGTACTTC	CASSSNQGAETQYF
TRBV4-1	TRBJ2-2	.	many	TGCGCCAGCAGCCAAGTTATTACGGGAACCGGGGAGCTGTTTTTT	CASSQVITGTGELFF
TRBV15	TRBJ2-2	TRBD2	few	TGTGCCACCCGGGACGTTAGCGGGACCGGGGAGCTGTTTTTT	CATRDVSGTGELFF
TRBV29-1	TRBJ2-3	TRBD2	few	TGCAGCGTTGAAGATCCAGGCAGACTAGCGCCACCAGATACGCAGTATTTT	CSVEDPGRLAPPDTQYF